The 20 T cell receptor beta chains below come from one sample, sequenced in a study of cytomegalovirus exposure and HLA in healthy donors. The PCR was carried out with 60 Vbeta primers and 13 Jbeta primers. The repertoire was sequenced with immunoSEQ multiplex PCR; TCRdb's copy has only in-frame clones and lacks some. Altogether fewer than 250,000 clones are present, approximately 80% being singletons, with the ten largest covering less than 1.1%. The specimen was PBMCs. The receptors here all came from a woman aged 40 to 49 in good health and CMV-seronegative.

The gene calls are TRBV5-1 and TRBJ2-7; weak D call: TRBD2 (6 bases). The germline V gene has CDR1 SGHRS and CDR2 YFSETQ. V lost 0 bases and J 4 bases, leaving 8 bases between the germline ends. This CDR3 comprises 13 residues. The CDR3 here is CASSLDGGYEQYF. The CDR3 bases are TGCGCCAGCAGCTTGGACGGGGGTTACGAGCAGTACTTC.

This clone was seen just once. The genes are TRBV5-1 and TRBJ1-1; possibly TRBD1 for D (6 bases). CDR3 length: 14 amino acids. Germline V gene data show CDR1 as SGHRS and CDR2 as YFSETQ. The V gene lost 4 bases and the J gene lost 4 bases, with 14 bases spanning the gap. CDR3 loop: CASSVQGLGTEAFF. The DNA of the CDR3 is TGCGCCAGCAGCGTACAGGGTTTGGGCACTGAAGCTTTCTTT.

The chain has TRBV5-1 and TRBJ2-3; 11 nucleotides align to TRBD2. CDR3 size: 17 residues. With V trimmed by 3 bases and J by 0 bases, 6 bases remained unmatched. Germline V gene lookup returns CDR1 SGHRS and CDR2 YFSETQ. The CDR3 sequence: CASSSHGLAGSTDTQYF. The CDR3 nucleotides are TGCGCCAGCAGCTCCCATGGACTAGCGGGCAGCACAGATACGCAGTATTTT.

The chain has TRBV7-2 and TRBJ2-1, with a weak D call TRBD2 (6 bases). V lost 4 bases and J lost 2, with 21 bases in between. CDR1 SGHTA and CDR2 FQGNSA come from the germline V gene. The CDR3 length is 18 residues. The CDR3 sequence is CASSSDIFGRTTYNEQFF. The CDR3 region has the DNA TGTGCCAGCAGCTCCGATATTTTCGGGAGAACGACCTACAATGAGCAGTTCTTC.

V and J are TRBV4-3 and TRBJ1-2; D uncertain. The CDR3 runs to 14 residues. V lost 0 bases, J lost 8 bases, and 13 bases lay in between. Germline CDR1 and CDR2: LGHNA and YSLEER. CDR3 region: CASSQDSGVWGYTF. CDR3 nucleotides: TGCGCCAGCAGCCAAGATAGCGGGGTCTGGGGCTACACCTTC.

The chain recombines TRBV2 with TRBJ1-2; TRBD1 matches 9 bases. Germline values: CDR1 SNHLY, CDR2 FYNNEI. This CDR3 has 14 residues. Unmatched junction bases numbered 8, after V lost 6 bases and J lost 6 bases. CDR3 DNA sequence: TGTGCCAGCAGCCCCGTCAGACAGGGGGATGGCTACACCTTC. Translated: CASSPVRQGDGYTF.

This clone was counted a single time. The genes are TRBV14 and TRBJ1-2; D ambiguous. Germline CDR1 SGHDN, CDR2 FVKESK. This CDR3 contains 10 residues. Deletions cut 7 bases from V and 4 bases from J, with 4 bases between. The CDR3 region is CASTVYGYTF. DNA for the CDR3: TGTGCCAGCACGGTCTATGGCTACACCTTC. Filled out from reference TRBV14 and TRBJ1-2, the complete variable domain reads EAGVTQFPSHSVIEKGQTVTLRCDPISGHDNLYWYRRVMGKEIKFLLHFVKESKQDESGMPNNRFLAERTGGTYSTLKVQPAELEDSGVYFCASTVYGYTFGSGTRLTVV.

The chain is built from TRBV5-4 and TRBJ1-1, with D possibly TRBD1 on 6 matching bases. The CDR3 contains 15 residues. V was cut by 0 bases and J by 11 bases, with 20 bases left in between. The germline gives CDR1 SGHNT, CDR2 YYREEE (reference sequence). CDR3 coding DNA: TGTGCCAGCAGCTTGGCAAACCGGCGACAGGATAGGGCTTTCTTT. This sequence encodes CASSLANRRQDRAFF.

CDR3 in amino acids: CASSQGPEAGGTIYF. The CDR3 region has the DNA TGCGCCAGCAGCCAAGGTCCCGAGGCCGGGGGCACCATATATTTT. The chain is built from TRBV4-3 and TRBJ1-3; a possible D gene is TRBD1 (5 bases). The CDR3 consists of 15 residues. Trimming stripped 1 base from V and 9 bases from J, with 16 bases between. The germline CDR1 and CDR2 sequences are LGHNA and YSLEER.

This chain joins TRBV21-1 and TRBJ2-7; the DNA was not used to check the table's D call, TRBD2. TRBV21-1 is annotated as a pseudogene. This CDR3 has 13 residues. CDR3 bases: TGTGCCAGCAGCCCCAGCGGCTACTACGAGCAGTACTTC. This gives the protein CASSPSGYYEQYF.

This chain joins TRBV5-6 and TRBJ2-3, with 9 bases lining up with TRBD2. Germline V gene sequence: CDR1 SGHDT, CDR2 YYEEEE. There are 15 residues in the CDR3. V was pared by 5 bases and J by 2 bases, with 6 bases of the junction left unmatched. CDR3 sequence (DNA): TGTGCCAGCAGTGAGACTAGCGGACCCACAGATACGCAGTATTTT. This codes for CASSETSGPTDTQYF.

The rearrangement links TRBV19 to TRBJ2-6; a weak D match, TRBD2 (5 bases). The ends were cut back, 3 bases at V and 4 bases at J, with 16 bases in the middle. Germline-derived CDR1 and CDR2 are LNHDA and SQIVND (reference sequence). The CDR3 totals 17 residues. Written as DNA, the CDR3 is TGTGCCAGTAGTATGACCTGGACTGCGGTCGGGGCCAACGTCCTGACTTTC. This codes for CASSMTWTAVGANVLTF. Full variable domain (remainder filled in from reference TRBV19 and TRBJ2-6): DGGITQSPKYLFRKEGQNVTLSCEQNLNHDAMYWYRQDPGQGLRLIYYSQIVNDFQKGDIAEGYSVSREKKESFPLTVTSAQKNPTAFYLCASSMTWTAVGANVLTFGAGSRLTVL.

This rearrangement joins TRBV15 to TRBJ1-5, with 10 bases matching TRBD1. CDR1 LNHNV and CDR2 YYDKDF come from the germline V gene (reference sequence). J lost 7 bases, V lost 8 bases, and 8 bases had no gene match. There are 14 residues in the CDR3. The CDR3 nucleotides are TGTGCCACCGCCGGCGGGACAGGGGCACAGCCCCAGCATTTT. Protein sequence: CATAGGTGAQPQHF.

The rearrangement links TRBV7-8 to TRBJ2-7; TRBD2 agrees at 15 bases. There are 19 residues in the CDR3. Germline CDR1 SGHVS, CDR2 FQNEAQ. V lost 1 base and J lost 5; bases outside the gene matches: 12. CDR3 bases: TGTGCCAGCAGCTTAGAGGGACTAGCGGGAGGCCCCGGTTGGGACGAGCAGTACTTC. This encodes CASSLEGLAGGPGWDEQYF.

The rearrangement links TRBV4-2 to TRBJ1-1; possible D gene TRBD1, 5 bases. The V end lost 2 bases, the J end lost 5 bases, and 21 bases lay between the germline ends. The CDR3 is 17 amino acids. CDR1 and CDR2 (germline): LGHNA, YNFKEQ. The CDR3 DNA reads TGTGCCAGCAGCCAACCAATAGGGGAGGATATTCCAACTGAAGCTTTCTTT. Translation gives CASSQPIGEDIPTEAFF.

The V call is TRBV10-3, the J call TRBJ1-4; 11 positions match TRBD1. This CDR3 region has 16 residues. V lost 1 base to trimming and J lost 7 bases; unmatched junction nucleotides: 5. Germline V gives CDR1 ENHRY, CDR2 SYGVKD. This CDR3 is CAISEFGTGGPEKLFF. For the CDR3, the DNA is TGTGCCATCAGTGAGTTCGGGACAGGGGGACCTGAAAAACTGTTTTTT.

The chain joins TRBV6-6 to TRBJ2-1, with 11 bases that match TRBD2. This CDR3 contains 15 residues. The V segment lost 6 bases and the J segment 5 bases; nucleotides outside the gene matches: 6. The germline gives CDR1 MNHNY, CDR2 SVGAGI (reference sequence). The CDR3 sequence is CASRPTSGSHNEQFF. DNA for the CDR3: TGTGCCAGCAGACCCACTAGCGGGAGCCACAATGAGCAGTTCTTC.

J is TRBJ1-3 and V is TRBV19, with a weak D call TRBD1 (5 bases). Germline CDR1 LNHDA, CDR2 SQIVND (reference sequence). V was cut by 6 bases and J by 0 bases, with 12 bases left in between. The CDR3 contains 15 residues. The CDR3 bases are TGTGCCAGTAGAAATACAGGAACCTCTGGAAACACCATATATTTT. Translating it yields CASRNTGTSGNTIYF.

V is TRBV7-2 and J is TRBJ2-7; a possible D gene is TRBD1 (8 bases). The CDR3 extends over 15 amino acids. Trimming cost V 5 bases and J 4 bases, with 18 bases left between them. Germline V gene lookup returns CDR1 SGHTA and CDR2 FQGNSA. CDR3 sequence reads: CASSPGGGSSYEQYF. CDR3 DNA sequence: TGTGCCAGCAGCCCAGGGGGCGGGAGTTCTTACGAGCAGTACTTC.

DNA of the CDR3: TGCAGTGCGGCAGGGCCCGGGGAGCTGTTTTTT. It specifies CSAAGPGELFF. The chain combines TRBV20-1 with TRBJ2-2; D is possibly TRBD1 (5 bases). This CDR3 is built from 11 residues. V lost 6 bases and J 6 bases, leaving 8 bases between the germline ends. From germline, CDR1 is DFQATT and CDR2 SNEGSKA (reference sequence).